These T cell receptor beta chains were read from a single sample in a study of naive and memory T cell subsets. TCRdb reanalysed the UMI-ligation and nested PCR reads using MiXCR and keeps one entry per CDR3 protein. Counted here are 130,000 to 150,000 distinct CDR3 sequences, over 15% occurring once; the ten biggest clones make up about 0.14%. Source material: naive CD4+ T cells from blood. Every receptor here comes from a human donor in good health. Each CDR3 is given with its conserved first and last residue. Fields, in order: J gene, V gene, CDR3 protein.

TRBJ2-1	TRBV12-3/TRBV12-4	CASNVGLAGRDEQFF
TRBJ1-2	TRBV12-3/TRBV12-4	CASSLGFIGGGYTF
TRBJ1-6	TRBV28	CASSLRGLSLHF
TRBJ2-5	TRBV29-1	CSVWDRDKETQYF
TRBJ1-2	TRBV21-1	CASSKVDWKSSGYTF
TRBJ2-1	TRBV6-6	CASSPGLAGASNEQFF
TRBJ2-4	TRBV12-3/TRBV12-4	CASTKGTALAKNIQYF
TRBJ2-2	TRBV12-3/TRBV12-4	CASSLAGASSTGELFF
TRBJ1-6	TRBV4-3	CASSQDLVGTDNSPLHF
TRBJ2-6	TRBV3-1	CASSHLGEANVLTF
TRBJ2-7	TRBV3-1	CASSPMGGLADNEQYF
TRBJ2-2	TRBV10-3	CAISETIRQGNTGELFF
TRBJ2-1	TRBV28	CASTSRQVRCGNEQFF
TRBJ1-5	TRBV2	CASSINQPQHF
TRBJ2-3	TRBV20-1	CSADYREGGTQYF
TRBJ2-7	TRBV29-1	CSVGGLGEQYF
TRBJ2-6	TRBV5-1	CASSSQGTGANVLTF
TRBJ1-5	TRBV2	CASSDWGLRNQPQHF
TRBJ2-7	TRBV28	CASTRGGAGYEQYF
TRBJ2-1	TRBV30	CAWSFGTSRYNEQFF
TRBJ2-5	TRBV7-3	CASSPAGNRRDETQYF
TRBJ2-1	TRBV12-5	CASGLGLAGANEQFF
TRBJ2-3	TRBV6-4	CASSPGLSDTQYF
TRBJ2-7	TRBV5-4	CASSGRDRGFYEQYF
TRBJ2-1	TRBV11-3	CASSRRTGAHGEQFF
TRBJ1-5	TRBV7-9	CVVEALDQPQHF
TRBJ1-4	TRBV5-1	CASSLTATNEKLFF
TRBJ1-2	TRBV2	CASSTFSTLDRENYGYTF
TRBJ2-1	TRBV7-9	CASSLARLTGPRNNEQFF
TRBJ2-1	TRBV24-1	CATSATRASGREEQFF
TRBJ1-5	TRBV29-1	CSVLAVGQPQHF
TRBJ2-3	TRBV29-1	CSAEETHTQYF
TRBJ2-7	TRBV2	CASSAGASGNYEQYF
TRBJ2-3	TRBV7-3	CASSLMATDTQYF
TRBJ2-1	TRBV11-2	CASSTKNARNEQFF
TRBJ2-6	TRBV7-8	CASSLGGSGANVLTF
TRBJ2-1	TRBV5-1	CASSLAPGYNNEQFF
TRBJ1-4	TRBV4-2	CASSQAGPGGEKLFF
TRBJ2-2	TRBV29-1	CSVVGLAGEKGGELFF
TRBJ2-1	TRBV7-2	CASSLGLAVYNEQFF
TRBJ2-7	TRBV4-1	CASSQGVARVGTSGSLSYYEQYF
TRBJ2-7	TRBV12-3/TRBV12-4	CASRPRLAEGNYEQYF
TRBJ1-1	TRBV10-3	CAAGQGGAEAFF
TRBJ2-7	TRBV20-1	CSAPTGQTYEQYF
TRBJ2-3	TRBV25-1	CASRGQGWSSTQYF
TRBJ2-7	TRBV6-1	CASSDTGYEQYF
TRBJ2-7	TRBV5-1	CASSGLAGAGEQYF
TRBJ1-5	TRBV6-5	CASSWNQAVQPQHF
TRBJ2-7	TRBV20-1	CSASPGTSGFSYEQYF
TRBJ2-5	TRBV28	CASRARVYQETQYF
TRBJ2-1	TRBV5-1	CASSLIYNEQFF
TRBJ1-2	TRBV4-1	CASSHPQQGQAGGYTF
TRBJ2-6	TRBV5-1	CASSSRSGANVLTF
TRBJ2-7	TRBV12-3/TRBV12-4	CASSLGETSGRAKQYF
TRBJ2-5	TRBV7-9	CASSRLKPVTGRQETQYF
TRBJ2-1	TRBV6-6	CASSPVRDRFYNEQFF
TRBJ2-4	TRBV4-2	CASSQDRSAGNIQYF
TRBJ1-1	TRBV5-1	CASSLGQGANEAFF
TRBJ2-3	TRBV7-8	CASRALAGRFTDTQYF
TRBJ1-6	TRBV12-3/TRBV12-4	CASSLAPPGSQHF